Reported below is one T cell receptor (beta chain). This clone is medium-sized (0.01 to 0.1%) in terms of sample share. No antigen is known for it. Base qualities are missing; no much larger clone stands one base away. These data are taken from a study of somatic mutations in cytotoxic T cells in rheumatoid arthritis (TCRdb year 2017). For the wider study: A FACSAria II or Sony SH800 was used to flow-sort some V beta antibody-stained T-cell populations at nearly 100% purity, and TCRB sequencing was also done on sorted V beta1+ cells. The study asked whether expanded CD8+ T-cell clones in newly diagnosed, untreated rheumatoid arthritis carry somatic mutations, and used TCRB deep sequencing to characterize clonality. TCRB deep sequencing was performed for roughly 69 rheumatoid arthritis patients and around 22 healthy controls. Median age was essentially the same in the patient group and the control group. Overall study outcomes, separate from this receptor: In patients, CD8+ clonality rose with age (Spearman r ~ 0.53), which was not the case in healthy controls. There was no significant difference in CD8+ T-cell clonality between rheumatoid arthritis patients and age-matched healthy controls. The antigen targets of the expanded CD8+ clones were unknown, and absence from virus-specific databases did not rule out viral specificity. No adjustment for multiple comparisons was made for the slight TRBV07 underrepresentation in patients. In about an eighth of the roughly 65 patients the largest CD8+ clone exceeded 20% of CD8+ cells, and several identical CD8+ TCRB sequences were shared between blood and synovial fluid.

The 20 or so healthy controls were blood donors whose buffy coats were used; they had a median age of approximately 58 years (range about 21-80), and under 60% were female. Positive magnetic bead selection on an AutoMACS was used to isolate CD4+ and CD8+ cells, with flow cytometry used to check purity. Isolation of peripheral blood mononuclear cells was done through Ficoll-Paque PLUS density gradient separation. Nucleospin Tissue or Tissue XS kits were used to extract DNA from CD4-enriched, CD8-enriched or PBMC samples, and a Qubit 2.0 fluorometer was used for quantification. Looking up the germline V gene (reference sequence) yields CDR1 MNHEY and CDR2 SMNVEV. Trimming at the junction amounts to 11 bases on V and 1 base on J, and the germline ends lie 12 bases apart. The CDR3 measures 13 amino acids from cysteine to phenylalanine. Only the CDR3 part of the read is kept: 39 bases, read in frame from the first base.

Sequencing of TCRB CDR3 was done on genomic DNA with the immunoSEQ assay. Per the original workflow: Only productive TCRB rearrangements were included in the analyses. Defining a clone by its unique TCRB CDR3 sequence, the study calculated clonality as a productive clonality index derived from Shannon entropy. To calculate repertoire overlap between two samples, the template counts of each clone were considered relative to each sample's total templates. A correlation with a Spearman r of approximately 0.6 was found between V-gene usage by flow cytometry and V-gene usage by TCRB sequencing. TCRdb re-hosts the immuneACCESS table, in-frame sequences only. Its copies lack some clones; in the studies checked, an unresolved V gene accounts for under half of them, and the cause for the rest is not known. That table gives V, J and clone size, and the DNA gave D and trimming. Across this sample there are about 18,000 clones, with roughly 70% seen only once. The ten biggest clones cover less than 25% of the sample.

In this chain, TRBV27 is recombined with TRBJ1-3, with the D gene call left open. The clonotype was recovered from a woman in her sixties or seventies in good health. The material sequenced was CD8+ T cells sorted from blood. The CDR3 in this case is CARRNHSGNTIYF. The DNA sequence is given as TGTGCCCGCCGCAACCATTCTGGAAACACCATATATTTT.